This T cell receptor beta chain originates from a study of blood T cells in healthy people across ages. V shed 5 bases and J 4 bases; nucleotides not matched to a gene: 5. The CDR3 is 14 residues long. Germline V gene lookup returns CDR1 MDHEN and CDR2 SYDVKM. The authors ran a second PCR of roughly 6 to 12 cycles using a sample-barcoded 5' primer and a J-beta primer mix. The template-switch adaptor was a 5' adaptor with 12 random nucleotides. It tagged each cDNA molecule. TCRdb used MiXCR to reprocess the 5' RACE reads, holding one entry per CDR3 protein. The table has 750,000 to 850,000 distinct CDR3 sequences, approximately 25% seen once; the top ten hold under 4%. The data were also submitted as part of a second study, on T cells of mothers and their children. Per that paper: For each mother, over 8 million TCR beta CDR3 reads were obtained, and for each child, 2.5 million to 3 million. Related mother-child pairs shared marginally more repertoire than unrelated pairs, though not significantly. There were no persistent microchimeric T cell clones detected.

The origin of this receptor is a boy aged 5-17 years in good health. The V gene is TRBV28, the J gene TRBJ1-5; 7 positions agree with TRBD1. The sample taken for sequencing was blood. The CDR3 spells CASSTYRGNQPQHF. The CDR3 DNA reads as TGTGCCAGCAGTACCTACAGGGGAAATCAGCCCCAGCATTTT.